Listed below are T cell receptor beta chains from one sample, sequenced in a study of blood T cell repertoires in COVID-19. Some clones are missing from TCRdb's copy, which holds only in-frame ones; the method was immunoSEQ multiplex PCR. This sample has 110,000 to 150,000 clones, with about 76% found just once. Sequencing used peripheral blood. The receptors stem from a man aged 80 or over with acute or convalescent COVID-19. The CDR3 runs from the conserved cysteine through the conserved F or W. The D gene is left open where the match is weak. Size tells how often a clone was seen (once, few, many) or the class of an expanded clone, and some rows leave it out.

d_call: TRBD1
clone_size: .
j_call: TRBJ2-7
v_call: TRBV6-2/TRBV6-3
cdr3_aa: CASSYSIRTGGSSYEQYF
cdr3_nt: TGTGCCAGCAGTTACTCGATCAGGACAGGGGGTTCCTCCTACGAGCAGTACTTC

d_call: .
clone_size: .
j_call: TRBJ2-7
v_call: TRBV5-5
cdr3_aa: CASSSVPTVVYEQYF
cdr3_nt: TGTGCCAGCAGCTCGGTCCCGACAGTTGTCTACGAGCAGTACTTC

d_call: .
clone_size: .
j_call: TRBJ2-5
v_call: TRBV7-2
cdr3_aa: CASSSLRGGETQYF
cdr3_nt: TGTGCCAGCAGCTCCTTAAGGGGAGGAGAGACCCAGTACTTC

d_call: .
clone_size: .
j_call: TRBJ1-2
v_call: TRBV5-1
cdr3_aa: CASSLTVGVNYGYTF
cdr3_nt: TGCGCCAGCAGCTTGACAGTAGGGGTTAACTATGGCTACACCTTC

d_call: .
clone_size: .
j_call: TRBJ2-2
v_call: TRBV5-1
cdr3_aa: CASSLPQGHPQQNTGELFF
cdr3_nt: TGCGCCAGCAGCTTGCCCCAGGGACACCCCCAGCAAAACACCGGGGAGCTGTTTTTT

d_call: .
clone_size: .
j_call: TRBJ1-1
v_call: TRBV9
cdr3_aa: CASSVVGAMGEAFF
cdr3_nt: TGTGCCAGCAGCGTAGTAGGGGCAATGGGTGAAGCTTTCTTT

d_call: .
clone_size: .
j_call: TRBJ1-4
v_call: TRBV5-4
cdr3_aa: CASSLGNREGEKLFF
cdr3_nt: TGTGCCAGCAGCTTAGGAAACCGGGAAGGTGAAAAACTGTTTTTT

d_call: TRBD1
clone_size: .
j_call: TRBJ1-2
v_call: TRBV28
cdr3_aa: CASSYRGHGYTF
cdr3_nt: TGTGCCAGCAGTTACAGGGGGCATGGCTACACCTTC

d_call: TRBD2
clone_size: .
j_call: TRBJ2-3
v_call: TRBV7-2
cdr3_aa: CASSPSGGITDTQYF
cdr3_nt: TGTGCCAGCAGCCCTAGCGGGGGAATCACAGATACGCAGTATTTT

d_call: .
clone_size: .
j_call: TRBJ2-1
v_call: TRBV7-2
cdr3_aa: CASSLAGRSYNEQFF
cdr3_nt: TGTGCCAGCAGCTTAGCGGGGCGCTCCTACAATGAGCAGTTCTTC

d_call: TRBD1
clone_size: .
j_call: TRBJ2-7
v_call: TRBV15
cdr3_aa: CATSRDTGQELYEQYF
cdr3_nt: TGTGCCACCAGCAGAGATACTGGACAGGAACTATACGAGCAGTACTTC

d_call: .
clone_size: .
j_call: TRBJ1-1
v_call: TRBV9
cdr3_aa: CASSPGSGIEAFF
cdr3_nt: TGTGCCAGCAGCCCGGGAAGTGGGATTGAAGCTTTCTTT

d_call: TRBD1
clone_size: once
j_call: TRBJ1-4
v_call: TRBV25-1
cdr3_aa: CASSEPDRVGEKLFF
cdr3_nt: TGTGCCAGCAGTGAACCCGACAGGGTAGGGGAAAAACTGTTTTTT

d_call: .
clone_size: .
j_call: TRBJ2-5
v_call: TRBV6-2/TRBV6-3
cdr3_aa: CASSSGGIVKTQYF
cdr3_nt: TGTGCCAGCAGTTCTGGGGGGATCGTGAAGACCCAGTACTTC

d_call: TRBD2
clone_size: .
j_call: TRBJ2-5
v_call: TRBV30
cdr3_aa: CAWSASSGGQETQYF
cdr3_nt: TGTGCCTGGAGTGCGTCTAGCGGGGGACAAGAGACCCAGTACTTC

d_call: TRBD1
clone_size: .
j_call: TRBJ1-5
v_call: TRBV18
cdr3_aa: CASSPSQGAWDQPQHF
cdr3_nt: TGTGCCAGCTCACCTAGTCAGGGGGCCTGGGATCAGCCCCAGCATTTT

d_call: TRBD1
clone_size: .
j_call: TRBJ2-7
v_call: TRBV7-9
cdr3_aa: CASSQVHFPAGGGSYEQYF
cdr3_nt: TGTGCCAGCAGCCAGGTCCATTTTCCAGCAGGGGGTGGGTCCTACGAGCAGTACTTC

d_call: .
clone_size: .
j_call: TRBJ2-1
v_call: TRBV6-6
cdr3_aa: CASTGTLRDEQFF
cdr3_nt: TGTGCCAGCACCGGGACACTCAGGGATGAGCAGTTCTTC

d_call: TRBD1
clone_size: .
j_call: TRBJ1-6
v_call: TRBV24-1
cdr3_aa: CATSPGTGVSPLHF
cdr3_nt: TGTGCCACCAGTCCCGGGACAGGGGTCTCACCCCTCCACTTT

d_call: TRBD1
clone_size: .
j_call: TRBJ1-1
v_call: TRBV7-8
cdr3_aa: CASSPMGTGKKTEAFF
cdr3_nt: TGTGCCAGCAGCCCGATGGGGACAGGGAAAAAGACTGAAGCTTTCTTT

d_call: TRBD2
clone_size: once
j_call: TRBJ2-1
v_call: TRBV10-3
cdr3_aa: CAISGSGGKNEQFF
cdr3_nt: TGTGCCATCAGTGGAAGCGGGGGAAAGAATGAGCAGTTCTTC

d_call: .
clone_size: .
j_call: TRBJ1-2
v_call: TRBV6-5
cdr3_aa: CASSYGQGSYGYTF
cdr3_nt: TGTGCCAGCAGTTACGGGCAGGGGTCCTATGGCTACACCTTC

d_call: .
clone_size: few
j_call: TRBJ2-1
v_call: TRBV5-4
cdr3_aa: CASRPGQTYNEQFF
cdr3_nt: TGTGCCAGCAGACCTGGACAGACCTACAATGAGCAGTTCTTC

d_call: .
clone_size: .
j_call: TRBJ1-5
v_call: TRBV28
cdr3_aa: CASSFRRGYQPQHF
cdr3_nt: TGTGCCAGCAGTTTCAGAAGGGGTTATCAGCCCCAGCATTTT

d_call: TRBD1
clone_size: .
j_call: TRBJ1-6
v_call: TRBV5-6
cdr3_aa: CASSPAGGTGNSPLHF
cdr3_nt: TGTGCCAGCAGCCCGGCGGGAGGGACAGGTAATTCACCCCTCCACTTT

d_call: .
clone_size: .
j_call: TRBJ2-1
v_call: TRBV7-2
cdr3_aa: CASSFSYNEQFF
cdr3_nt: TGTGCCAGCAGCTTTAGCTACAATGAGCAGTTCTTC

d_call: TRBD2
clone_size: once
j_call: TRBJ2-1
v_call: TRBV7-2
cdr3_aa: CASSRSGGALNEQFF
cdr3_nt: TGTGCCAGCAGCCGTAGCGGGGGGGCCCTCAATGAGCAGTTCTTC

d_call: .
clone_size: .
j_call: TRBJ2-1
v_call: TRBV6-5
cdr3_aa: CASSYSAQNLYNEQFF
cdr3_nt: TGTGCCAGCAGTTACTCTGCCCAGAACCTTTACAATGAGCAGTTCTTC

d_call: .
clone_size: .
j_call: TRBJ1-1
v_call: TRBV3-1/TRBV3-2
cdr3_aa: CASSQTLEGTEAFF
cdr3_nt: TGTGCCAGCAGTCAGACACTTGAGGGCACTGAAGCTTTCTTT

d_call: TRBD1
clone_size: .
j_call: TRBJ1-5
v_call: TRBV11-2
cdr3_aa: CASSPTGGQPQHF
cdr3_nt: TGTGCCAGCAGCCCTACAGGGGGTCAGCCCCAGCATTTT

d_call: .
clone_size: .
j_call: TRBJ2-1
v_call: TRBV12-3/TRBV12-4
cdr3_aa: CASTDLRGDEQFF
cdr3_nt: TGTGCCAGCACTGACCTTCGGGGAGATGAGCAGTTCTTC

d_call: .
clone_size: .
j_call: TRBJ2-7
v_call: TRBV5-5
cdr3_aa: CASSFFVAHTYEQYF
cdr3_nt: TGTGCCAGCAGCTTTTTCGTCGCACACACCTACGAGCAGTACTTC

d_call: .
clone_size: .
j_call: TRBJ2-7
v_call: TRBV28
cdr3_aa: CASSFPTGLAGSSYEQYF
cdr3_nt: TGTGCCAGCAGTTTTCCAACGGGACTTGCCGGTAGCTCCTACGAGCAGTACTTC